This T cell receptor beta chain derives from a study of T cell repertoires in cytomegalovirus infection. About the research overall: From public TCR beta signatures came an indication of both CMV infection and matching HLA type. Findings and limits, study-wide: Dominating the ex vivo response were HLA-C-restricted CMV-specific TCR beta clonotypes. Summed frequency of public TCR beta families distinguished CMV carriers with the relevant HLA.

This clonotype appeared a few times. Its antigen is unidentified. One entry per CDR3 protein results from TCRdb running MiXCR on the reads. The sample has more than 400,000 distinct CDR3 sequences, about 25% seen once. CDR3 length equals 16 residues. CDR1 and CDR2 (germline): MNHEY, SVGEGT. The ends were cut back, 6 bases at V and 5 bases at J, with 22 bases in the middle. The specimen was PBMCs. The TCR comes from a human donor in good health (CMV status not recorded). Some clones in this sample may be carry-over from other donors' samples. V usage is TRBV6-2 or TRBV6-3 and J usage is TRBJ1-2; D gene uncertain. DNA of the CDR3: TGTGCCAGCAGACCAGCTGACACGACAAGATGGTATGGCTACACCTTC. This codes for CASRPADTTRWYGYTF.